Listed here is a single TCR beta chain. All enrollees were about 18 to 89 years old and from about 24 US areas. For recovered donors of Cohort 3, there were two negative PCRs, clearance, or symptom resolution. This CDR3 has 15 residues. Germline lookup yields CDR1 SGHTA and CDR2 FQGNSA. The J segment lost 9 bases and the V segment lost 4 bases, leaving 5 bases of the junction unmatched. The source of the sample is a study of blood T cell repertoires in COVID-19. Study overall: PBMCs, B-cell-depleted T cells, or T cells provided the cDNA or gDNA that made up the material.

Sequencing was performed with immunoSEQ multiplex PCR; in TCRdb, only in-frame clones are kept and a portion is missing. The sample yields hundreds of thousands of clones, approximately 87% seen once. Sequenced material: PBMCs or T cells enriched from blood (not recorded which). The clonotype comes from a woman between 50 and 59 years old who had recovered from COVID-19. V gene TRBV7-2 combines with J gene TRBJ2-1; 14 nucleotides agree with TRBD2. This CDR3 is CASSSGLAGASEQFF. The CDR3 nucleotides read TGTGCCAGCAGCTCGGGACTAGCGGGGGCGAGTGAGCAGTTCTTC.